This TCR beta chain was identified in a study of OX40 agonist ivuxolimab in advanced cancers. Overall study context: With a range of roughly 20 to 80, age averaged approximately 54 years, and more than 75% were male.

Profiled with immunoSEQ multiplex PCR; TCRdb holds only in-frame clones, not every one. The sample carries about 67,000 clones, about 85% recorded once. The CDR3 spans 15 residues. From germline, CDR1 is SEHNR and CDR2 FQNEAQ (reference sequence). Trimming left V 2 bases short and J 2 bases short, with 12 bases between. The chain combines TRBV7-9 with TRBJ1-1; D is undetermined. The receptor was isolated from an adult with an advanced solid tumor such as melanoma, head and neck, liver or kidney cancer. The starting material was CD4+ or CD8+ T cells sorted from blood, obtained in a trial of the OX40 agonist ivuxolimab. CDR3: CASSLLGGGNTEAFF. The CDR3 bases are TGTGCCAGCAGCTTATTGGGAGGCGGCAACACTGAAGCTTTCTTT.